The rows below give T cell receptor beta chains drawn from one sample of a study of OX40 agonist ivuxolimab in advanced cancers. The repertoire was sequenced with immunoSEQ multiplex PCR; TCRdb's copy has only in-frame clones and lacks some. Counted here are some 99,000 clones, about 80% occurring once; the ten biggest clones make up over 1.1%. The sample in question was CD4+ or CD8+ T cells sorted from blood, obtained in a trial of the OX40 agonist ivuxolimab. These receptor sequences come from an adult with an advanced solid tumor such as melanoma, head and neck, liver or kidney cancer. Each CDR3 is given with its conserved first and last residue.

j_call,v_call,cdr3_aa
TRBJ2-1,TRBV18,CASSPGLGAYMFF
TRBJ1-1,TRBV29-1,CSVGGGPGSPGAEAFF
TRBJ2-6,TRBV5-1,CASSLVRGTSGLSSGANVLTF
TRBJ2-2,TRBV7-3,CASSLTLQGGELFF
TRBJ2-5,TRBV18,CASSSTLGETQYF
TRBJ2-5,TRBV5-1,CASSSADGDEGETQYF
TRBJ1-6,TRBV6-5,CASSTGQVYSPLHF
TRBJ2-7,TRBV14,CASSGALEQYF
TRBJ2-5,TRBV28,CASSGGGGGRETQYF
TRBJ1-5,TRBV7-3,CASSLGERQGAQPQHF
TRBJ1-1,TRBV18,CASSPLTGDGTEAFF
TRBJ1-3,TRBV9,CASSVVPQGDGNTIYF
TRBJ2-7,TRBV29-1,CSLKWVERNEQYF
TRBJ1-2,TRBV27,CASRPNGGYGYTF
TRBJ1-2,TRBV7-2,CASSLEMVGYGYTF
TRBJ2-3,TRBV11-1,CASSSDSGRGTQYF
TRBJ2-5,TRBV9,CASSWDSKETQYF
TRBJ1-4,TRBV21-1,CASTKPWGEDRLCEKLFF
TRBJ2-5,TRBV5-4,CASSYGQQETQYF
TRBJ1-1,TRBV7-3,CASSPDRGSLNTEAFF
TRBJ1-4,TRBV9,CASSVGAGGVEKLFF
TRBJ1-1,TRBV7-2,CASSSRDRGLEAFF
TRBJ2-7,TRBV11-2,CASSPVGTSFYEQYF
TRBJ1-2,TRBV7-8,CASSLGQQLRTGYTF
TRBJ1-5,TRBV6-6,CASSLGGQPQHF
TRBJ2-7,TRBV6-5,CASKAGDRYEQYF
TRBJ2-2,TRBV5-1,CASSPLVTSGNTGELFF
TRBJ1-2,TRBV6-6,CASINGSPAVTYGYTF
TRBJ2-2,TRBV28,CASRYSGGNTGELFF
TRBJ2-7,TRBV5-1,CASTPRSGDTYEQYF
TRBJ1-2,TRBV18,CASSPREGANYGYTF
TRBJ1-3,TRBV12-5,CASGLTAGGNTIYF